This passage covers 20 T cell receptor beta chains from one sample sequenced in a study of Graves' ophthalmopathy and Graves' hyperthyroidism. Using RNA transcripts, the TCR beta CDR3 regions were amplified. Second-round multiplex PCR came after a first-round RT-PCR that employed HTBI primers. TCRdb reprocessed the multiplex PCR reads with MiXCR, giving one entry per CDR3 protein. In the table there are under 400,000 distinct CDR3 sequences, about a sixth of which are singletons. Sequenced: peripheral blood. The receptors were sampled from an adult man with Graves' ophthalmopathy.

This clonotype was counted at least ten times. The chain links TRBV6-1 to TRBJ2-5, with D possibly matching TRBD2 (5 bases). Trimming removed 0 bases from V and 4 bases from J, with 6 bases in between. Germline V gene data show CDR1 as MNHNS and CDR2 as SASEGT. The CDR3 is made up of 13 amino acids. CDR3 DNA: TGTGCCAGCAGTGAAGCAAGCGGAGAGACCCAGTACTTC. This codes for CASSEASGETQYF.

In this sample, this clonotype turned up many times. The chain couples TRBV7-8 to TRBJ1-1; D not resolved. The CDR3 consists of 14 residues. Germline CDR1 is SGHVS and CDR2 is FQNEAQ. The V end was cut by 3 bases, the J end by 0 bases, with 8 bases between. Here the CDR3 DNA reads TGTGCCAGCAGCTTGAACGGAGTGAACACTGAAGCTTTCTTT. Protein product: CASSLNGVNTEAFF.

This clonotype occurred many times. The V and J genes are TRBV12-3 or TRBV12-4 and TRBJ1-3; D is possibly TRBD1 (5 bases). This CDR3 has 14 residues. The V gene lost 3 bases and the J gene lost 4 bases, with 10 bases spanning the gap. CDR3 DNA: TGTGCCAGCAGTTTTGGGGGTTCCGGAAACACCATATATTTT. Its translation: CASSFGGSGNTIYF.

There are many counts of this clonotype. The chain is built from TRBV2 and TRBJ2-2; 8 nucleotides match TRBD1. The length of the CDR3 is 12 residues. The V gene's germline CDR1 is SNHLY and CDR2 FYNNEI. With V trimmed by 11 bases and J by 8 bases, 7 bases remained unmatched. The CDR3 region has the DNA TGTGCCTCGACAGGGGATGGTGGGGAGCTGTTTTTT. Its protein product is CASTGDGGELFF.

The sample holds many counts of this clonotype. The chain carries TRBV7-9 and TRBJ2-7, with D possibly TRBD1 on 7 matching bases. V was pared by 2 bases and J by 4 bases, with 18 bases between. The CDR3 contains 16 residues. Germline V lookup: CDR1 SEHNR, CDR2 FQNEAQ (reference sequence). CDR3 coding DNA: TGTGCCAGCAGCTTAAATTTGGGCAGGGGGACTTACGAGCAGTACTTC. This translates into CASSLNLGRGTYEQYF.

This clonotype was detected many times. The V and J genes are TRBV6-1 and TRBJ1-2; D is possibly TRBD1 (5 bases). V was clipped by 5 bases and J by 8 bases, with 24 bases between them. There are 16 residues in the CDR3. The V gene's germline CDR1 is MNHNS and CDR2 SASEGT. CDR3 in amino acids: CASSPTTRDPTGGYTF. The CDR3 DNA reads as TGTGCCAGCAGTCCAACCACCCGGGACCCCACGGGGGGCTACACCTTC.

This clonotype was counted ten times or more. The chain links TRBV20-1 to TRBJ2-5; D not resolved. The ends were cut back, 6 bases at V and 5 bases at J, with 16 bases in the middle. This CDR3 is built from 13 residues. Germline CDR1 DFQATT, CDR2 SNEGSKA (reference sequence). The CDR3 nucleotides are TGCAGTGCGAGGAGTAGCAATGCCGAGACCCAGTACTTC. It is translated as CSARSSNAETQYF.

This clonotype appeared many times. The V and J genes are TRBV11-2 and TRBJ2-7, with a possible D match to TRBD1 (5 bases). The ends were cut back, 0 bases at V and 5 bases at J, with 8 bases in the middle. Germline CDR1 reads SGHAT; CDR2 reads FQNNGV. The CDR3 runs 13 residues. DNA of the CDR3: TGTGCCAGCAGCTTAGATCTGACAGACGAGCAGTACTTC. Protein product: CASSLDLTDEQYF.

The table lists this clonotype with many counts. This rearrangement joins TRBV30 to TRBJ2-5, with 9 bases that match TRBD2. Germline lookup yields CDR1 GTSNPN and CDR2 SVGIG (reference sequence). V was clipped by 0 bases and J by 4 bases; unmatched bases: 9. The CDR3 is made up of 16 amino acids. The CDR3, as DNA: TGTGCCTGGAGTGTACGGGCGGGAGGGCCTCTAGAGACCCAGTACTTC. Its translation is CAWSVRAGGPLETQYF.

This clonotype has a count of ten or more. The chain joins TRBV12-3 or TRBV12-4 to TRBJ1-6, with D perhaps TRBD1 (6 bases). V lost 3 bases, J lost 9 bases, and 12 bases lay in between. This CDR3 spans 14 amino acids. This CDR3 is CASSFDGGSSPLHF. The CDR3 DNA is TGTGCCAGCAGTTTTGATGGGGGCTCTTCACCCCTCCACTTT.

The table lists this clonotype with many counts. The V and J genes are TRBV30 and TRBJ2-7; TRBD1 agrees at 8 bases. J was trimmed by 6 bases and V by 4 bases; bases with no gene match: 11. Germline-derived CDR1 and CDR2 are GTSNPN and SVGIG (reference sequence). The CDR3 runs to 14 residues. The CDR3 nucleotides read TGTGCCTGGATAGGACAGGGTGTTTTCGGCGAGCAGTACTTC. Its translation: CAWIGQGVFGEQYF.

About this clonotype itself: The germline gene is not matched at one end of the junction; a read error may be the cause. The chain carries TRBV4-1 and TRBJ2-7; D ambiguous. The CDR3 is made up of 15 amino acids. CDR1 is MGHRA, CDR2 YSYEKL, per germline. Here the CDR3 reads CASSQIGREAHEQYF. The DNA for the CDR3 is TGTGCCAGCAGCCAAATAGGACGTGAGGCCCACGAGCAGTACTTC.

At least ten counts were recorded for this clonotype. V and J are TRBV19 and TRBJ2-5; 8 nucleotides match TRBD1. In germline, CDR1 is LNHDA, CDR2 SQIVND (reference sequence). CDR3 length: 15 residues. Trimming took 6 bases from V and 4 from J; bases not matched to a gene: 10. Written as DNA, the CDR3 is TGTGCCAGTAGACCTGCAGGGGGCAGGGGAGAGACCCAGTACTTC. Protein product: CASRPAGGRGETQYF.

This clonotype was recorded at least ten times. The chain uses TRBV5-4 and TRBJ1-1, with D unresolved. CDR1 and CDR2 from the germline V gene are SGHNT and YYREEE (reference sequence). There are 15 residues in the CDR3. Between the trimmed V and J ends, which lost 4 bases and 1 base, there was a span of 14 bases. The CDR3 DNA is TGTGCCAGCAGCCCCACTGGGGAAGGGAACACTGAAGCTTTCTTT. The encoded protein is CASSPTGEGNTEAFF.

There are a few counts of this clonotype. The V gene is TRBV5-1, the J gene TRBJ2-7; 7 bases match TRBD2. Germline CDR1 is SGHRS and CDR2 is YFSETQ. Trimming cost V 1 base and J 5 bases; bases outside gene matches: 6. The CDR3 runs 14 residues. Written as DNA, the CDR3 is TGCGCCAGCAGCTTGCGCGGGAGTCGTGACGAGCAGTACTTC. It translates to CASSLRGSRDEQYF.

This clonotype was seen many times. The chain links TRBV6-5 to TRBJ2-7; 8 bases map to TRBD2. Looked up from germline, CDR1 is MNHEY and CDR2 is SVGAGI. The V segment lost 4 bases and the J segment 4 bases; nucleotides outside the gene matches: 9. The CDR3 runs to 15 residues. The CDR3 sequence: CASSSREGRWYEQYF. CDR3 nucleotides: TGTGCCAGCAGTTCACGGGAGGGCCGTTGGTACGAGCAGTACTTC.

This clonotype was counted many times. V is TRBV12-3 or TRBV12-4 and J is TRBJ1-2, with a weak D call TRBD1 (5 bases). The CDR3 has 13 amino acids. V was shortened by 1 base and J by 3 bases, with 6 bases between the two germline ends. CDR3 DNA: TGTGCCAGCAGTTTAGGGGGGTACTATGGCTACACCTTC. Its translation is CASSLGGYYGYTF.

This clonotype was counted many times. The rearrangement uses TRBV7-8 and TRBJ2-7; 13 nucleotides match TRBD2. The CDR3 totals 15 residues. CDR1 and CDR2 (germline): SGHVS, FQNEAQ. The ends lost 4 bases at V and 3 bases at J; junction bases unmatched: 3. Here the CDR3 DNA reads TGTGCCAGCAGCTCCCGGACTAGCGGGAGCTACGAGCAGTACTTC. Its protein is CASSSRTSGSYEQYF.

This clonotype was counted ten times or more. J is TRBJ1-5 and V is TRBV7-2; D remains ambiguous. Trimming shortened V by 0 bases and J by 0 bases, and 6 bases separated the two germline ends. Germline-derived CDR1 and CDR2 are SGHTA and FQGNSA. The CDR3 has 15 amino acids. In DNA, the CDR3 is TGTGCCAGCAGCTTAGCTGGGGATAGCAATCAGCCCCAGCATTTT. Translated, it gives CASSLAGDSNQPQHF.

The rearrangement joins TRBV6-2 or TRBV6-3 to TRBJ1-6, with D possibly TRBD1 on 5 matching bases. Germline values: CDR1 MNHEY, CDR2 SVGEGT. Between the trimmed V and J ends, which lost 0 bases and 10 bases, there was a span of 13 bases. This CDR3 has 15 residues. The CDR3 coding sequence is TGTGCCAGCAGTTACTCTCAGCAGGGTGGATCACCCCTCCACTTT. Translation: CASSYSQQGGSPLHF.